The subject of this entry is one T cell receptor beta chain. The antigen remains unidentified. At one end, the junction sequence differs from germline, possibly due to a read error. CDR3 and TCR beta VDJ profiling relied on genomic DNA as the template. One entry per CDR3 protein results from TCRdb running MiXCR on the reads. The sample includes about 220,000 distinct CDR3 sequences, 34% of them seen just once. This specimen belongs to a study of CD8+CD57+ T cells in acquired aplastic anemia. Study-level information: Sorted CD4+ and CD8+ cells gave an average of around 3 ug of DNA. Study results and limitations: Patients shared under 30 CD8+ CDR3 sequences with controls. Patients showed no significant difference from controls in CD8+ Simpson's diversity.

Sequencing was done on a sample of sorted CD4+, CD8+, or CD8+CD57+ T cells (not recorded which) from PBMCs. This TCR was recovered from a human donor in good health, serving as a control.

In DNA form, the CDR3 reads TGTGCCGGCAGTTACTCGGTGCGAACTGAAGCCTTCTTT. It specifies CAGSYSVRTEAFF. The chain is built from TRBV6-6 and TRBJ1-1; D not resolved. Germline V gene sequence: CDR1 MNHNY, CDR2 SVGAGI (reference sequence). The CDR3 spans 13 residues.